The rows below give T cell receptor beta chains drawn from one sample of a study of identical twins. TCRdb recomputed calls from the 5' RACE reads with MiXCR, one row per CDR3 protein. The data contain about 520,000 distinct CDR3 sequences, approximately 22% of them singletons. These data were likewise used in another study, on T cells expressing NK-cell markers.

Material: CD4+ T cells sorted from blood. The source of these receptors is a woman in her late teens or twenties in good health. Both conserved end residues are part of each CDR3. D genes are given only for firm matches. Where a row states a size, it is once, few, many or the class of an expanded clone; other rows omit it.

J gene: TRBJ2-7
clone size: -
V gene: TRBV15
D gene: TRBD2
CDR3 protein: CATSRDSWTSGIYEQYF
CDR3 DNA: TGTGCCACCAGCAGAGACTCATGGACTAGCGGGATCTACGAGCAGTACTTC

J gene: TRBJ2-5
clone size: few
V gene: TRBV12-3/TRBV12-4
D gene: -
CDR3 protein: CASSNRAQETQYF
CDR3 DNA: TGTGCCAGCAGTAACAGGGCCCAAGAGACCCAGTACTTC

J gene: TRBJ2-5
clone size: few
V gene: TRBV12-3/TRBV12-4
D gene: TRBD2
CDR3 protein: CASTLREGGETQYF
CDR3 DNA: TGTGCCAGCACCCTAAGGGAGGGTGGAGAGACCCAGTACTTC

J gene: TRBJ1-1
clone size: few
V gene: TRBV19
D gene: -
CDR3 protein: CASSIGGANTEAFF
CDR3 DNA: TGTGCCAGTAGTATAGGGGGAGCGAACACTGAAGCTTTCTTT

J gene: TRBJ2-1
clone size: -
V gene: TRBV20-1
D gene: TRBD2
CDR3 protein: CSARSSGGASEQFF
CDR3 DNA: TGCAGTGCTAGAAGTAGCGGGGGGGCGAGTGAGCAGTTCTTC

J gene: TRBJ1-1
clone size: many
V gene: TRBV12-3/TRBV12-4
D gene: TRBD1
CDR3 protein: CASRVTGRTEAFF
CDR3 DNA: TGTGCCAGCAGGGTGACAGGGCGAACTGAAGCTTTCTTT

J gene: TRBJ2-1
clone size: few
V gene: TRBV7-9
D gene: -
CDR3 protein: CASSPMGRRYNEQFF
CDR3 DNA: TGTGCCAGCAGCCCAATGGGGAGGCGGTACAATGAGCAGTTCTTC

J gene: TRBJ1-1
clone size: many
V gene: TRBV20-1
D gene: -
CDR3 protein: CSASAARANTEAFF
CDR3 DNA: TGCAGTGCTAGTGCAGCCCGGGCGAACACTGAAGCTTTCTTT

J gene: TRBJ2-7
clone size: -
V gene: TRBV12-3/TRBV12-4
D gene: TRBD1
CDR3 protein: CASSGYKTGNYEQYF
CDR3 DNA: TGTGCCAGCAGTGGCTATAAGACAGGGAACTACGAGCAGTACTTC

J gene: TRBJ1-2
clone size: -
V gene: TRBV20-1
D gene: -
CDR3 protein: CSARNGLYGYTF
CDR3 DNA: TGCAGTGCTAGAAATGGCTTATATGGCTACACCTTC